The clone carrying this T cell receptor beta chain has ten or more counts. The target antigen is unknown. The data belong to a study of T cells in Graves' hyperthyroidism and ophthalmopathy. Investigators excluded patients with uncontrolled infection, other autoimmune disease, pregnancy or lactation. Fresh peripheral blood, approximately 10 ml, yielded the PBMCs. The germline V and J ends were trimmed by 1 base and 11 bases, with 15 bases remaining between them. CDR3 length equals 13 residues. Germline values: CDR1 SNHLY, CDR2 FYNNEI. The study, taken as a whole, reports: Also found in blood were most expanded thyroid clonotypes above 0.001. Prediction of ophthalmopathy progression came a median around 6 months pre-onset.

The TCR beta CDR3 regions underwent amplification using RNA transcripts as the source. TCR CDR3 underwent first-round RT-PCR with the HTBI primer set. TCRdb reprocessed the multiplex PCR reads with MiXCR, giving one entry per CDR3 protein. The table lists some 300,000 distinct CDR3 sequences, 15% to 20% of them singletons. V usage is TRBV2 and J usage is TRBJ2-7; no definite D call. The sample comprised blood. The receptor's source is a man aged 50-59 years with Graves' ophthalmopathy. CDR3 sequence reads: CASSEGGQLKKYF. The CDR3 DNA reads TGTGCCAGCAGTGAAGGTGGTCAGCTCAAGAAGTACTTC.